This T cell receptor (beta chain) appears in the sequencing data of a study of a mutant IDH1 vaccine in newly diagnosed glioma. The protocol was immunoSEQ multiplex PCR, while the TCRdb copy is restricted to in-frame clones and leaves out a portion. The data contain roughly 62,000 clones, 75% to 90% of them singletons. Time point denoted: week 11, during vaccination. The vaccine gave 300 ug of a 20-mer mutant IDH1 peptide subcutaneously per dose. Comment on this clone: Its antigen is not identified.

V lost 5 bases and J 3 bases, leaving 10 bases between the germline ends. Germline CDR1 MDHEN, CDR2 SYDVKM. The CDR3 spans 13 residues. Study-wide results and caveats: Changes in the top peripheral T cell clonotypes seemingly had no bearing on pseudoprogression.

This sample comprised PBMCs, obtained from a glioma patient whose treatment included an IDH1 peptide vaccine. The TCR comes from a man aged 35 to 55 with glioma. This rearrangement joins TRBV28 to TRBJ1-2, with D possibly matching TRBD1 (5 bases). In DNA, the CDR3 is TGTGCCAGCAGTCCCCCGGGGGACTATGGCTACACCTTC. Its protein is CASSPPGDYGYTF.